This TCR beta chain comes out of a study of blood T cell repertoires in COVID-19. Original handling: Reference gene primer amplification yielded estimated nucleated cell counts. The method was immunoSEQ multiplex PCR; TCRdb's version includes in-frame clones alone and lacks a portion of them. V, J and clone size are taken as reported in that table, and D and trimming were inferred from the DNA itself. The table has under 300,000 clones, 80% to 85% seen once. Looked up from germline, CDR1 is ENHRY and CDR2 is SYGVKD. The V end was cut by 8 bases, the J end by 0 bases, with 14 bases between. The CDR3 has 15 amino acids.

This rearrangement joins TRBV10-3 to TRBJ1-5, with D tentatively TRBD1 (5 bases). This TCR derives from a middle-aged woman who had recovered from COVID-19. Source material: peripheral blood. The CDR3 coding sequence is TGTGCCATCGGGGGGACGGGAAATAGCAATCAGCCCCAGCATTTT. Encoded protein: CAIGGTGNSNQPQHF.